The 31 T cell receptor beta chains presented below share a single source sample, sequenced in a study of cytomegalovirus exposure and HLA in healthy donors. PCR amplification relied on 60 Vbeta primers (plus 13 Jbeta primers). TCRdb's copy holds only in-frame clones and misses some; the assay was immunoSEQ multiplex PCR. The sample yields some 190,000 clones, 80% to 90% seen once. The sample was PBMCs. Receptors were obtained from a man in his forties in good health and CMV-seropositive.

V usage is TRBV6-1 and J usage is TRBJ2-7; D perhaps matches TRBD1 (6 bases). Germline CDR1 and CDR2: MNHNS and SASEGT. The CDR3 loop spans 13 amino acids. The V gene lost 6 bases and the J gene lost 3 bases, with 12 bases spanning the gap. The CDR3 loop is CASRPGQLYEQYF. In nucleotides, the CDR3 is TGTGCCAGCAGACCAGGACAGCTCTACGAGCAGTACTTC.

The chain joins TRBV19 to TRBJ2-7; no firm D call. Per the germline V gene, CDR1 is LNHDA and CDR2 is SQIVND (reference sequence). Between the trimmed V and J ends, which lost 3 bases and 1 base, there was a span of 13 bases. The CDR3 is made up of 15 amino acids. CDR3 protein: CASSIMGSLSYEQYF. DNA for the CDR3: TGTGCCAGTAGTATCATGGGCAGCCTATCCTACGAGCAGTACTTC.

This clone has a handful of counts. The chain links TRBV25-1 to TRBJ1-5; D ambiguous. V lost 11 bases and J 1 base, leaving 18 bases between the germline ends. Germline assignment: CDR1 MGHDK and CDR2 SYGVNS. The CDR3 has 15 amino acids. This chain's CDR3 is CAAFYKKRSNQPQHF. CDR3 bases: TGTGCCGCATTCTACAAAAAGCGGAGCAATCAGCCCCAGCATTTT.

This clone turned up a few times. The rearrangement links TRBV5-1 to TRBJ2-1; TRBD2 matches at 14 bases. The CDR3 contains 20 residues. V lost 8 bases, J lost 0 bases, and 16 bases stayed unmatched. CDR1 SGHRS and CDR2 YFSETQ come from the germline V gene. The CDR3 region has the DNA TGCGCCAGTAACGCGGAGGGACTAGCGGGAGCGGGGAGCTCCTACAATGAGCAGTTCTTC. It translates to CASNAEGLAGAGSSYNEQFF.

The chain combines TRBV9 with TRBJ2-7, with 11 bases aligning to TRBD1. V trimming: 4 bases; J trimming: 2 bases; junction bases outside the gene matches: 8. Germline V gene sequence: CDR1 SGDLS, CDR2 YYNGEE. The CDR3 loop spans 16 amino acids. CDR3 sequence: CASSPKDRGPTYEQYF. The CDR3 coding sequence is TGTGCCAGCAGCCCGAAGGACAGGGGGCCAACCTACGAGCAGTACTTC.

This clone was seen once. This rearrangement joins TRBV25-1 to TRBJ1-1; D may be TRBD1 (6 bases). There are 13 residues in the CDR3. V lost 8 bases and J lost 5, with 15 bases in between. Germline values: CDR1 MGHDK, CDR2 SYGVNS. The CDR3 here is CASGLWGLTEAFF. CDR3 coding DNA: TGTGCCAGCGGCTTATGGGGGCTTACTGAAGCTTTCTTT.

The chain has TRBV29-1 and TRBJ2-7; possibly TRBD1 for D (5 bases). Trimming took 1 base from V and 4 from J, leaving 14 bases between them. The CDR3 runs to 14 residues. Germline lookup yields CDR1 SQVTM and CDR2 ANQGSEA. The CDR3 bases are TGCAGCGTTGAAGGTCCGGGCAGGGAATACGAGCAGTACTTC. It specifies CSVEGPGREYEQYF.

This clone was counted once. An end of the junction does not agree with germline; a read error may underlie this. This chain joins TRBV7-7 and TRBJ2-1; D perhaps matches TRBD1 (6 bases). This CDR3 contains 14 residues. The V gene's germline CDR1 is SSHAT and CDR2 FNYEAQ (reference sequence). The CDR3 is CASSGGPGNNEQFF. The CDR3 DNA follows: TGTGCTAGCAGTGGGGGCCCTGGAAACAATGAGCAGTTCTTC.

The rearrangement joins TRBV6-5 to TRBJ2-3; TRBD2 aligns across 13 bases. The germline gives CDR1 MNHEY, CDR2 SVGAGI. The CDR3 runs to 15 residues. With 6 bases clipped from V and 2 bases from J, the junction kept 2 bases outside the gene matches. Here the CDR3 DNA reads TGTGCCAGCAGGGGGACTAGCGGGGCCACAGATACGCAGTATTTT. This encodes CASRGTSGATDTQYF.

The chain is built from TRBV5-8 and TRBJ2-7; D unresolved. CDR3 length equals 11 residues. Germline assignment: CDR1 SGHTS and CDR2 YDEGEE. The V end was cut by 0 bases, the J end by 7 bases, with 5 bases between. The CDR3 protein is CASSLVAEQYF. The CDR3 DNA sequence: TGTGCCAGCAGCTTGGTAGCAGAGCAGTACTTC.

V and J are TRBV27 and TRBJ1-4; 10 nucleotides match TRBD1. Germline V CDR1 and CDR2: MNHEY, SMNVEV (reference sequence). This CDR3 region has 16 residues. V trimming: 3 bases; J trimming: 0 bases; junction bases outside the gene matches: 1. Written as DNA, the CDR3 is TGTGCCAGCAGTTTGGGGACAGGGGCAACTAATGAAAAACTGTTTTTT. Translating it yields CASSLGTGATNEKLFF.

In DNA form, the CDR3 reads TGTGCCTGGAGTTGGGAGGGCCGATATAATTCACCCCTCCACTTT. Translation gives CAWSWEGRYNSPLHF. The chain combines TRBV30 with TRBJ1-6; D remains ambiguous. V lost 2 bases, J lost 4 bases, and 12 bases lay in between. This CDR3 spans 15 amino acids. In germline, CDR1 is GTSNPN, CDR2 SVGIG (reference sequence).

The rearrangement links TRBV28 to TRBJ2-1; D perhaps matches TRBD2 (7 bases). V lost 5 bases and J lost 5, with 16 bases in between. The V gene's germline CDR1 is MDHEN and CDR2 SYDVKM. The CDR3 is 15 amino acids. This CDR3 reads CASSKGGGTHNEQFF. The CDR3 nucleotides read TGTGCCAGCAGTAAGGGAGGGGGAACACACAATGAGCAGTTCTTC.

The chain is built from TRBV28 and TRBJ1-2, with a possible D match to TRBD1 (5 bases). Germline V gene data show CDR1 as MDHEN and CDR2 as SYDVKM. The CDR3 has 13 amino acids. The V and J ends lost 9 bases and 2 bases respectively, with 13 bases between them. The CDR3 protein is CASSGGKNYGYTF. CDR3 nucleotide sequence: TGTGCCAGTTCGGGGGGGAAAAACTATGGCTACACCTTC.

The chain links TRBV7-2 to TRBJ2-7; 10 bases match TRBD2. Germline CDR1 SGHTA, CDR2 FQGNSA. J lost 2 bases, V lost 5 bases, and 3 bases had no gene match. This CDR3 has 14 amino acids. In DNA form, the CDR3 reads TGTGCCAGCAGCCCTAGCGGGGGCACCTACGAGCAGTACTTC. Protein product: CASSPSGGTYEQYF.

In its sample, this clone was seen a few times. The CDR3 DNA reads as TGTGCCAGCAGTTACGGCGGGACCAGATACAATGAGCAGTTCTTC. Its translation: CASSYGGTRYNEQFF. The rearrangement joins TRBV6-6 to TRBJ2-1, with a possible D match to TRBD2 (6 bases). CDR3 size: 15 residues. With 2 bases removed from V and 4 bases from J, the gap between germline ends came to 12 bases. Per the germline V gene, CDR1 is MNHNY and CDR2 is SVGAGI (reference sequence).

The chain recombines TRBV7-2 with TRBJ2-4; 8 positions match TRBD1. Germline V lookup: CDR1 SGHTA, CDR2 FQGNSA. The CDR3 extends over 13 amino acids. V was clipped by 5 bases and J by 7 bases; unmatched bases: 4. The DNA for the CDR3 is TGTGCCAGCAGCACTACAGGGGGTAACATTCAGTACTTC. Translation: CASSTTGGNIQYF.

The chain has TRBV28 and TRBJ2-7, with 10 bases fitting TRBD1. Germline loops: CDR1 MDHEN, CDR2 SYDVKM. V was clipped by 3 bases and J by 2 bases; unmatched bases: 4. The CDR3 totals 15 residues. As DNA, the CDR3 is TGTGCCAGCAGTTTGCCCGGGACAGGGGCCTACGAGCAGTACTTC. This encodes CASSLPGTGAYEQYF.

The chain has TRBV11-2 and TRBJ2-1; 8 bases fit TRBD2. Trimming cost V 5 bases and J 4 bases; bases outside gene matches: 7. The CDR3 extends over 15 amino acids. The germline V gene has CDR1 SGHAT and CDR2 FQNNGV. The CDR3 reads CASSPLTSEYNEQFF. For the CDR3, the DNA is TGTGCCAGCAGCCCTTTGACTAGCGAATACAATGAGCAGTTCTTC.

This sequence joins TRBV28 and TRBJ2-1, with TRBD2 matching over 10 bases. Trimming cost V 8 bases and J 0 bases; bases outside gene matches: 7. This CDR3 contains 16 residues. Germline CDR1 MDHEN, CDR2 SYDVKM. CDR3 DNA: TGTGCCAGCTGGACTAGCGGTGTGAGCTCCTACAATGAGCAGTTCTTC. This codes for CASWTSGVSSYNEQFF.

The chain recombines TRBV7-2 with TRBJ2-7; tentative D call: TRBD1 (5 bases). The CDR3 is 14 residues long. The ends were cut back, 0 bases at V and 7 bases at J, with 13 bases in the middle. The germline V gene encodes CDR1 SGHTA and CDR2 FQGNSA. As DNA, the CDR3 is TGTGCCAGCAGCTTAGCGCAGGGCTTGGGGGAGCAGTACTTC. Its protein product is CASSLAQGLGEQYF.

The V call is TRBV5-1, the J call TRBJ2-7; maybe TRBD2 (6 bases). V was clipped by 2 bases and J by 4 bases, with 10 bases between them. The CDR3 length is 13 residues. From germline, CDR1 is SGHRS and CDR2 YFSETQ. CDR3 bases: TGCGCCAGCAGCTTCGGGGGAGTTTACGAGCAGTACTTC. Encoded protein: CASSFGGVYEQYF.

The chain joins TRBV5-1 to TRBJ1-5; D might be TRBD1 (5 bases). V lost 1 base, J lost 2 bases, and 16 bases lay in between. The CDR3 is made up of 17 amino acids. Germline lookup yields CDR1 SGHRS and CDR2 YFSETQ. In DNA form, the CDR3 reads TGCGCCAGCAGCTTGAGACCGCAGGGTATGGGCAATCAGCCCCAGCATTTT. Amino acid sequence: CASSLRPQGMGNQPQHF.

The chain employs TRBV6-8 and TRBJ2-5, with TRBD2 matching 12 bases. Trimming cost V 5 bases and J 5 bases; bases outside gene matches: 9. The CDR3 has 16 amino acids. Germline V gives CDR1 MNHGY, CDR2 SAAAGT. The DNA of the CDR3 is TGTGCCAGCAGTCACATGACTAGCGGGAGCCAGGAGACCCAGTACTTC. This encodes CASSHMTSGSQETQYF.

The chain is built from TRBV18 and TRBJ2-7; 7 bases agree with TRBD1. J lost 5 bases, V lost 6 bases, and 10 bases had no gene match. Germline CDR1 reads KGHSH; CDR2 reads LQKENI. This CDR3 region has 14 residues. CDR3 nucleotide sequence: TGTGCCAGCTCCCCTCGACAGGGACGCGACGAGCAGTACTTC. It yields the protein CASSPRQGRDEQYF.

A single count supports this clone. The gene calls are TRBV28 and TRBJ2-2; D possibly corresponds to TRBD1 (6 bases). CDR1 is MDHEN and CDR2 is SYDVKM in the germline V gene. V lost 8 bases and J lost 6, with 25 bases in between. The CDR3 consists of 17 residues. Here the CDR3 reads CASGPLSGTKHAGELFF. The CDR3 DNA reads as TGTGCCAGCGGCCCCTTATCAGGGACAAAACATGCCGGGGAGCTGTTTTTT.

The V and J genes are TRBV9 and TRBJ2-1, with 11 nucleotides matching TRBD2. There are 17 residues in the CDR3. The V and J ends lost 4 bases and 6 bases, in that order; junction bases with no gene match: 12. Germline lookup yields CDR1 SGDLS and CDR2 YYNGEE. The CDR3 loop is CASSPRLLAGVGNEQFF. The CDR3 DNA reads as TGTGCCAGCAGCCCTCGTCTACTAGCGGGAGTCGGCAATGAGCAGTTCTTC.

The chain is built from TRBV19 and TRBJ2-2; the match to TRBD2 covers 7 bases. Losses at the gene ends were 3 bases for V and 5 bases for J; bases not matched to a gene: 6. CDR1 and CDR2 (germline): LNHDA, SQIVND (reference sequence). The CDR3 consists of 15 residues. CDR3 in amino acids: CASSIKASGTGELFF. The CDR3, as DNA: TGTGCCAGTAGTATTAAGGCTAGCGGTACCGGGGAGCTGTTTTTT. Complete variable domain (other parts from reference TRBV19 and TRBJ2-2): DGGITQSPKYLFRKEGQNVTLSCEQNLNHDAMYWYRQDPGQGLRLIYYSQIVNDFQKGDIAEGYSVSREKKESFPLTVTSAQKNPTAFYLCASSIKASGTGELFFGEGSRLTVL.

The rearrangement links TRBV19 to TRBJ2-7; 8 positions agree with TRBD1. The V gene's germline CDR1 is LNHDA and CDR2 SQIVND (reference sequence). CDR3 length: 13 residues. Trimming at V came to 5 bases and at J to 5 bases, leaving 5 bases not matched to a gene. CDR3: CASSEQGVNEQYF. The CDR3 nucleotides read TGTGCCAGTAGTGAACAGGGGGTCAACGAGCAGTACTTC. Combining the CDR3 with reference TRBV19 and TRBJ2-7 gives the whole variable domain DGGITQSPKYLFRKEGQNVTLSCEQNLNHDAMYWYRQDPGQGLRLIYYSQIVNDFQKGDIAEGYSVSREKKESFPLTVTSAQKNPTAFYLCASSEQGVNEQYFGPGTRLTVT.

V usage is TRBV25-1 and J usage is TRBJ2-7; no firm D call. The germline gives CDR1 MGHDK, CDR2 SYGVNS. CDR3 length equals 13 residues. Trimming cost V 6 bases and J 0 bases, with 9 bases left between them. CDR3 region: CASRSPVSYEQYF. The CDR3 DNA is TGTGCCAGCAGAAGCCCCGTCTCCTACGAGCAGTACTTC.

This clone was observed a single time. The rearrangement joins TRBV7-2 to TRBJ1-2; a weak D match, TRBD1 (6 bases). Between the trimmed V and J ends, which lost 4 bases and 2 bases, there was a span of 17 bases. Per germline, CDR1 SGHTA and CDR2 FQGNSA. This CDR3 has 16 amino acids. CDR3 bases: TGTGCCAGCAGCTCACCTCGGGAGGGGGAGAACTATGGCTACACCTTC. Translating gives CASSSPREGENYGYTF.